This is a list of T cell receptor beta chains from one sample in a study of blood T cell repertoires in COVID-19. Libraries were prepared by immunoSEQ multiplex PCR; TCRdb keeps only in-frame clonotypes and omits some of them. The sample holds approximately 400,000 clones, about 90% seen once. Sequencing was carried out using peripheral blood. Receptors were obtained from a man aged 40-55 years with acute or convalescent COVID-19. Each CDR3 is given with its conserved first and last residue. A D gene is named only where the DNA matches it firmly. Size values are once, few and many counts, or a class for expanded clones, and some rows have none.

abundance: -
v_gene: TRBV4-1
j_gene: TRBJ1-4
len: 15
d_gene: -
CDR3aa: CASSQEGARNEKLFF
CDR3nt: TGCGCCAGCAGCCAAGAAGGGGCGAGGAATGAAAAACTGTTTTTT

abundance: -
v_gene: TRBV28
j_gene: TRBJ1-2
len: 13
d_gene: -
CDR3aa: CASSLLGGYGYTF
CDR3nt: TGTGCCAGCAGTTTATTGGGGGGGTATGGCTACACCTTC

abundance: once
v_gene: TRBV27
j_gene: TRBJ2-7
len: 16
d_gene: TRBD1
CDR3aa: CASSLSMGQGAGEQYF
CDR3nt: TGTGCCAGCAGTTTATCCATGGGACAGGGGGCTGGAGAGCAGTACTTC

abundance: -
v_gene: TRBV7-9
j_gene: TRBJ1-2
len: 16
d_gene: -
CDR3aa: CASSSTRNGGNYGYTF
CDR3nt: TGTGCCAGCAGCTCGACTAGGAACGGAGGTAACTATGGCTACACCTTC

abundance: once
v_gene: TRBV29-1
j_gene: TRBJ2-7
len: 13
d_gene: TRBD1
CDR3aa: CSVVQGAAYEQYF
CDR3nt: TGCAGCGTAGTACAGGGGGCGGCCTACGAGCAGTACTTC

abundance: -
v_gene: TRBV21-1
j_gene: TRBJ2-1
len: 17
d_gene: -
CDR3aa: CASSKPQGKSSYNEQFF
CDR3nt: TGTGCCAGCAGCAAACCACAGGGAAAAAGCTCCTACAATGAGCAGTTCTTC

abundance: -
v_gene: TRBV4-1
j_gene: TRBJ2-6
len: 16
d_gene: -
CDR3aa: CASSQDGGGGANVLTF
CDR3nt: TGCGCCAGCAGCCAAGATGGGGGCGGTGGGGCCAACGTCCTGACTTTC

abundance: -
v_gene: TRBV28
j_gene: TRBJ2-1
len: 16
d_gene: -
CDR3aa: CASSSLLLAGLLEQFF
CDR3nt: TGTGCCAGCAGTTCCCTCTTACTTGCAGGACTCCTGGAGCAGTTCTTC

abundance: -
v_gene: TRBV28
j_gene: TRBJ2-3
len: 16
d_gene: TRBD2
CDR3aa: CASSSVAGLSTDTQYF
CDR3nt: TGTGCCAGCAGTTCAGTAGCGGGTCTTAGCACAGATACGCAGTATTTT

abundance: -
v_gene: TRBV5-1
j_gene: TRBJ2-1
len: 16
d_gene: -
CDR3aa: CASSGGTSSSYNEQFF
CDR3nt: TGCGCCAGCAGCGGAGGGACTTCGAGCTCCTACAATGAGCAGTTCTTC

abundance: many
v_gene: TRBV5-4
j_gene: TRBJ1-2
len: 13
d_gene: -
CDR3aa: CASSPLETGGYTF
CDR3nt: TGTGCCAGCAGCCCCCTAGAGACGGGTGGCTACACCTTC

abundance: -
v_gene: TRBV14
j_gene: TRBJ1-3
len: 14
d_gene: -
CDR3aa: CASSQLHTGNTIYF
CDR3nt: TGTGCCAGCAGCCAATTACATACGGGAAACACCATATATTTT

abundance: few
v_gene: TRBV6-5
j_gene: TRBJ1-1
len: 16
d_gene: -
CDR3aa: CASSYVPGYRYTEAFF
CDR3nt: TGTGCCAGCAGTTATGTTCCGGGTTACCGGTACACTGAAGCTTTCTTT

abundance: -
v_gene: TRBV10-1
j_gene: TRBJ2-1
len: 16
d_gene: TRBD2
CDR3aa: CASSESSVAGVPEQFF
CDR3nt: TGCGCCAGCAGTGAGTCATCTGTAGCGGGAGTGCCTGAGCAGTTCTTC

abundance: -
v_gene: TRBV5-6
j_gene: TRBJ2-3
len: 15
d_gene: -
CDR3aa: CASSSLPRGADTQYF
CDR3nt: TGTGCCAGCAGCTCTTTACCGCGGGGTGCAGATACGCAGTATTTT

abundance: -
v_gene: TRBV5-4
j_gene: TRBJ2-7
len: 16
d_gene: TRBD2
CDR3aa: CASSLAPLGGSYEQYF
CDR3nt: TGTGCCAGCAGCTTGGCCCCCCTCGGCGGGAGTTACGAGCAGTACTTC

abundance: -
v_gene: TRBV7-2
j_gene: TRBJ1-1
len: 12
d_gene: TRBD1
CDR3aa: CATGQPNTEAFF
CDR3nt: TGTGCCACGGGACAGCCGAACACTGAAGCTTTCTTT

abundance: -
v_gene: TRBV12-3/TRBV12-4
j_gene: TRBJ2-2
len: 12
d_gene: -
CDR3aa: CASSPQGGELFF
CDR3nt: TGTGCCAGCAGTCCACAGGGAGGGGAGCTGTTTTTT

abundance: -
v_gene: TRBV6-5
j_gene: TRBJ1-1
len: 13
d_gene: -
CDR3aa: CASRFNRDTEAFF
CDR3nt: TGTGCCAGCAGATTCAACAGGGACACTGAAGCTTTCTTT

abundance: -
v_gene: TRBV18
j_gene: TRBJ2-3
len: 16
d_gene: -
CDR3aa: CASSPLERRGTDTQYF
CDR3nt: TGTGCCAGCTCACCATTGGAGAGAAGAGGCACAGATACGCAGTATTTT

abundance: few
v_gene: TRBV4-2
j_gene: TRBJ2-5
len: 16
d_gene: TRBD2
CDR3aa: CASSQDGAGGPETQYF
CDR3nt: TGTGCCAGCAGCCAAGATGGGGCGGGAGGGCCGGAGACCCAGTACTTC

abundance: -
v_gene: TRBV5-4
j_gene: TRBJ1-4
len: 15
d_gene: -
CDR3aa: CASSIRQGRGEKLFF
CDR3nt: TGTGCCAGCAGCATACGTCAGGGGAGAGGTGAAAAACTGTTTTTT

abundance: -
v_gene: TRBV29-1
j_gene: TRBJ2-2
len: 14
d_gene: TRBD1
CDR3aa: CSVWDRANTGELFF
CDR3nt: TGCAGCGTTTGGGACAGGGCGAACACCGGGGAGCTGTTTTTT

abundance: -
v_gene: TRBV3-1/TRBV3-2
j_gene: TRBJ1-2
len: 13
d_gene: -
CDR3aa: CASSPNREYGYTF
CDR3nt: TGTGCCAGCAGCCCCAACAGGGAGTATGGCTACACCTTC

abundance: once
v_gene: TRBV3-1/TRBV3-2
j_gene: TRBJ2-7
len: 15
d_gene: TRBD1
CDR3aa: CASSQGDRYHYEQYF
CDR3nt: TGTGCCAGCAGCCAAGGGGACAGGTATCACTACGAGCAGTACTTC

abundance: -
v_gene: TRBV7-2
j_gene: TRBJ2-5
len: 13
d_gene: TRBD2
CDR3aa: CASTLTSGGTQYF
CDR3nt: TGTGCCAGCACCCTGACTAGCGGGGGGACCCAGTACTTC

abundance: once
v_gene: TRBV5-4
j_gene: TRBJ1-2
len: 12
d_gene: -
CDR3aa: CASQDSYYGYTF
CDR3nt: TGTGCCAGCCAAGACAGCTACTATGGCTACACCTTC

abundance: -
v_gene: TRBV27
j_gene: TRBJ2-1
len: 17
d_gene: TRBD2
CDR3aa: CASSPRLAGLSYNEQFF
CDR3nt: TGTGCCAGCAGTCCGCGACTAGCGGGATTGTCCTACAATGAGCAGTTCTTC

abundance: -
v_gene: TRBV10-3
j_gene: TRBJ2-7
len: 16
d_gene: -
CDR3aa: CAISESKGVLSYEQYF
CDR3nt: TGTGCCATCAGTGAGTCAAAGGGGGTATTATCCTACGAGCAGTACTTC

abundance: -
v_gene: TRBV7-9
j_gene: TRBJ1-2
len: 15
d_gene: TRBD1
CDR3aa: CASSLVRTGNYGYTF
CDR3nt: TGTGCCAGCAGCTTAGTGAGGACAGGGAACTATGGCTACACCTTC

abundance: -
v_gene: TRBV19
j_gene: TRBJ1-1
len: 13
d_gene: -
CDR3aa: CASSAQGRTEAFF
CDR3nt: TGTGCCAGTAGTGCCCAGGGGCGAACTGAAGCTTTCTTT

abundance: -
v_gene: TRBV28
j_gene: TRBJ1-2
len: 13
d_gene: -
CDR3aa: CASRELTDDGYTF
CDR3nt: TGTGCCAGCAGGGAGTTGACAGACGATGGCTACACCTTC

abundance: -
v_gene: TRBV23-1
j_gene: TRBJ1-1
len: 14
d_gene: -
CDR3aa: CASSLQAWRPEAFF
CDR3nt: TGCGCCAGCAGTCTCCAGGCTTGGAGGCCTGAAGCTTTCTTT